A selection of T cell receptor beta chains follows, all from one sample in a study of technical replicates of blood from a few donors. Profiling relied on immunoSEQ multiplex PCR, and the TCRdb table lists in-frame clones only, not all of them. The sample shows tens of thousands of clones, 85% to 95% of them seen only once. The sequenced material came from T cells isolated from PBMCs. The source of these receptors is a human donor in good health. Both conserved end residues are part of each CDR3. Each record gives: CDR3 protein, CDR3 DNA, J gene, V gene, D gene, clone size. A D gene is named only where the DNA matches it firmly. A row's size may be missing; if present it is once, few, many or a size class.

CASSESYFKQSYEQYF TGTGCCAGCAGTGAATCTTACTTCAAACAGAGCTACGAGCAGTACTTC TRBJ2-7 TRBV6-1 NA NA
CASSHQRGSYEQYF TGCGCCAGCAGCCATCAACGGGGTTCCTACGAGCAGTACTTC TRBJ2-7 TRBV4-3 NA NA
CASSAGQVQFF TGTGCCAGCAGCGCGGGACAGGTGCAGTTCTTC TRBJ2-1 TRBV5-6 TRBD1 NA
CASSFSGLSLGTEAFF TGTGCCAGCAGTTTTTCCGGACTCTCTCTTGGGACTGAAGCTTTCTTT TRBJ1-1 TRBV5-6 NA NA
CATTTIAGHKTDTEAFF TGTGCCACGACGACCATAGCGGGACACAAAACTGACACTGAAGCTTTCTTT TRBJ1-1 TRBV10-3 NA once
CASSPRTGNEQFF TGTGCCAGCAGCCCCCGGACAGGGAATGAGCAGTTCTTC TRBJ2-1 TRBV9 TRBD1 NA
CASSLPKGARPQETQYF TGTGCCAGCAGCTTACCTAAGGGGGCTAGGCCACAAGAGACCCAGTACTTC TRBJ2-5 TRBV7-9 TRBD1 once
CAISEGTGWYGYTF TGTGCCATCAGTGAAGGCACAGGGTGGTATGGCTACACCTTC TRBJ1-2 TRBV10-3 NA NA
CASSPPGGREPQHF TGTGCCAGCAGCCCCCCGGGAGGGAGGGAGCCCCAGCATTTT TRBJ1-5 TRBV6-5 NA NA
CASTRTGANEQFF TGTGCCAGCACCCGGACAGGGGCAAATGAGCAGTTCTTC TRBJ2-1 TRBV9 TRBD1 NA
CASSLDGGPTGELFF TGTGCCAGCAGCTTAGACGGGGGGCCCACCGGGGAGCTGTTTTTT TRBJ2-2 TRBV7-9 NA NA
CASSVVAGFSEQYF TGTGCCAGCAGCGTAGTCGCAGGGTTCTCCGAGCAGTACTTC TRBJ2-7 TRBV9 NA NA
CAIRDSSGANVLTF TGTGCCATCAGGGACAGTTCTGGGGCCAACGTCCTGACTTTC TRBJ2-6 TRBV10-3 NA NA
CASSPAREQYF TGTGCCAGCAGCCCCGCCAGGGAGCAGTACTTC TRBJ2-7 TRBV7-8 NA NA
CASRLGQLSNQPQHF TGTGCCAGCAGATTGGGACAGCTCAGCAATCAGCCCCAGCATTTT TRBJ1-5 TRBV6-5 TRBD1 NA
CASSLQGGTQYF TGTGCCAGCAGCTTACAAGGGGGTACGCAGTATTTT TRBJ2-3 TRBV5-6 NA NA
CASSGYRGPNYEQYF TGTGCCAGCAGTGGATACAGGGGCCCCAACTACGAGCAGTACTTC TRBJ2-7 TRBV27 TRBD1 NA